The source of this T cell receptor beta chain is a study of CD8+ T cells in alopecia areata. Study information: Treatment of the treated patients consisted of oral tofacitinib, 5 to 10 mg twice daily. Tofacitinib continued for 6 to 18 months and was then withheld for 6 months. Findings and limits, study-wide: Clonality in the scalp and expanded CD8+ clones ranked among the top 100 were significantly decreased by tofacitinib.

Trimming pared 4 bases from V and 4 bases from J, leaving 15 bases between. The CDR3 sequence is 14 residues long. CDR1 SGHDT and CDR2 YYEEEE come from the germline V gene. Treatment: oral pan-JAK inhibitor, 5-10 mg twice daily. Alopecia areata patients gave lesional scalp punch biopsies and peripheral blood samples. Investigators isolated RNA and reverse transcribed it into cDNA to act as the sequencing template. Sequenced by immunoSEQ multiplex PCR; TCRdb stores in-frame clones only, minus some. Among 200,000 to 250,000 clones listed, 50% to 70% were seen once. About this clone: Its target is not known.

The clonotype originates from a human donor with alopecia areata. The sample in question was CD4+ T cells sorted from blood, obtained at week 4, from a patient treated with tofacitinib. The gene calls are TRBV5-6 and TRBJ2-7; D is ambiguous. The DNA for the CDR3 is TGTGCCAGCAGCCAACCCCCGGTCAGATACGAGCAGTACTTC. The encoded protein is CASSQPPVRYEQYF. Variable domain in full (rest from reference TRBV5-6 and TRBJ2-7): DAGVTQSPTHLIKTRGQQVTLRCSPKSGHDTVSWYQQALGQGPQFIFQYYEEEERQRGNFPDRFSGHQFPNYSSELNVNALLLGDSALYLCASSQPPVRYEQYFGPGTRLTVT.